The rows below give T cell receptor beta chains drawn from one sample of a study of cytomegalovirus exposure and HLA in healthy donors. TCRdb's table, derived via immunoSEQ multiplex PCR, lists solely in-frame clones and lacks some. The sample lists roughly 120,000 clones, around 80% occurring once. The specimen sequenced was PBMCs. These receptor sequences come from a man younger than 40 in good health and CMV-seropositive. CDR3s include the opening cysteine and the closing phenylalanine or tryptophan. A D gene is named only where the DNA matches it firmly. Size is omitted from some rows. Given values are once, few, many or a class for expanded clones.

v_call	clone_size	j_call	d_call	cdr3_length	cdr3_aa	cdr3_nt
TRBV6-1	NA	TRBJ1-5	TRBD1	15	CASSPDRASNQPQHF	TGTGCCAGCAGTCCGGACAGGGCAAGCAATCAGCCCCAGCATTTT
TRBV9	once	TRBJ2-1	TRBD1	14	CASSTGQGKDEQFF	TGTGCCAGCAGCACTGGACAGGGTAAGGATGAGCAGTTCTTC
TRBV15	NA	TRBJ2-1	TRBD2	17	CATSSFRAGGRRDEQFF	TGTGCCACCAGCAGTTTTAGGGCGGGGGGCCGCCGGGATGAGCAGTTCTTC
TRBV10-3	few	TRBJ2-7	TRBD2	16	CAIRGTSGDRASEQYF	TGTGCCATCAGGGGGACTAGCGGGGATCGAGCGTCCGAGCAGTACTTC
TRBV7-7	NA	TRBJ2-5	TRBD2	15	CASSLGAGTRETQYF	TGTGCCAGCAGCTTAGGGGCCGGGACTAGGGAGACCCAGTACTTC
TRBV7-8	NA	TRBJ2-7	TRBD2	17	CASSSYFSGGQTYEQYF	TGTGCCAGCAGCTCCTATTTTAGCGGGGGACAGACCTACGAGCAGTACTTC
TRBV11-2	once	TRBJ2-7	TRBD1	13	CASSPRQGGEQYF	TGTGCCAGCAGCCCCCGACAGGGCGGCGAGCAGTACTTC
TRBV19	NA	TRBJ1-2	NA	14	CASGSQRGNYGYTF	TGTGCCAGCGGCAGCCAAAGGGGGAACTATGGCTACACCTTC
TRBV9	NA	TRBJ2-3	TRBD2	15	CASSVVAGGTDTQYF	TGTGCCAGCAGCGTAGTGGCGGGGGGCACAGATACGCAGTATTTT
TRBV2	medium-sized	TRBJ2-7	TRBD2	14	CASRGLANTYEQYF	TGTGCCAGCAGGGGACTAGCTAATACCTACGAGCAGTACTTC
TRBV11-3	NA	TRBJ2-2	NA	14	CASSLGHPPGELFF	TGTGCCAGCAGCCTGGGACACCCCCCCGGGGAGCTGTTTTTT
TRBV27	once	TRBJ2-2	NA	13	CASSPGVTGELFF	TGTGCCAGCAGTCCCGGGGTCACCGGGGAGCTGTTTTTT
TRBV5-8	NA	TRBJ1-2	TRBD1	15	CASRTGTGTVAGYTF	TGTGCCAGCAGAACCGGGACAGGGACTGTCGCTGGCTACACCTTC
TRBV15	once	TRBJ2-3	TRBD1	15	CATSRDWDSTDTQYF	TGTGCCACCAGCAGAGATTGGGACAGTACAGATACGCAGTATTTT
TRBV6-5	NA	TRBJ1-1	NA	14	CASSYREGRTEAFF	TGTGCCAGCAGTTACAGGGAAGGGAGGACTGAAGCTTTCTTT
TRBV4-1	NA	TRBJ2-4	TRBD2	14	CASSPGLVSGIQYF	TGCGCCAGCAGCCCAGGACTAGTGTCAGGCATTCAGTACTTC
TRBV27	NA	TRBJ2-1	NA	14	CASRLAGSYNEQFF	TGTGCCAGCAGACTAGCTGGGTCCTACAATGAGCAGTTCTTC
TRBV6-5	NA	TRBJ2-2	NA	15	CASSYSTVNTGELFF	TGTGCCAGCAGTTACTCGACTGTAAACACCGGGGAGCTGTTTTTT
TRBV27	NA	TRBJ2-1	NA	13	CASSLGQYNEQFF	TGTGCCAGCAGTTTGGGACAATACAATGAGCAGTTCTTC
TRBV11-2	NA	TRBJ1-3	NA	15	CASSLTTGTGNTIYF	TGTGCCAGCAGCCTGACTACAGGGACTGGAAACACCATATATTTT
TRBV7-2	NA	TRBJ2-3	TRBD2	17	CASSLVRRSSGGITQYF	TGTGCCAGCAGCTTAGTTAGGAGGTCTAGCGGGGGTATAACGCAGTATTTT
TRBV7-9	NA	TRBJ1-1	NA	14	CASSFLREKTEAFF	TGTGCCAGCAGCTTTCTCCGGGAGAAAACTGAAGCTTTCTTT
TRBV12-5	NA	TRBJ1-5	NA	21	CASGLVRQLANQGQDNQPQHF	TGTGCTAGTGGTTTGGTACGACAACTCGCGAACCAGGGACAAGATAATCAGCCCCAGCATTTT
TRBV27	NA	TRBJ2-2	NA	15	CASSLQGQNTGELFF	TGTGCCAGCAGTCTCCAAGGACAGAACACCGGGGAGCTGTTTTTT
TRBV6-5	NA	TRBJ2-7	NA	13	CASSNGQFYEQYF	TGTGCCAGCAGTAACGGACAGTTCTACGAGCAGTACTTC
TRBV6-5	NA	TRBJ1-1	TRBD1	15	CASSYSGQGATEAFF	TGTGCCAGCAGTTACTCAGGACAGGGGGCCACTGAAGCTTTCTTT
TRBV23-1	NA	TRBJ2-1	NA	13	CASSQSGVNEQFF	TGCGCCAGCAGTCAATCCGGGGTCAATGAGCAGTTCTTC